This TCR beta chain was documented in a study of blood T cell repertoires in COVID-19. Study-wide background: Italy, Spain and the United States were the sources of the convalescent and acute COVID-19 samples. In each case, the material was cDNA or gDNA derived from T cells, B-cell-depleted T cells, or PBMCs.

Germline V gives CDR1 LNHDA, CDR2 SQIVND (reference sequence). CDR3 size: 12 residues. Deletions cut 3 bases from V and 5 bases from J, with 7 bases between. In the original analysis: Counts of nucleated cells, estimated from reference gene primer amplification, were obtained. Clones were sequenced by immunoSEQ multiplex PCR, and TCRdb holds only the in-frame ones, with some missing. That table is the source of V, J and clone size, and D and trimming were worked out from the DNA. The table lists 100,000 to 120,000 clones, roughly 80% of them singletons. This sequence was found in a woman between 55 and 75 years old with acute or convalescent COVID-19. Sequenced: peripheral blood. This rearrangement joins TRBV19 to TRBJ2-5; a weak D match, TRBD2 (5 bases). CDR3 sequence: CASSMAGETQYF. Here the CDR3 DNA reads TGTGCCAGTAGTATGGCGGGCGAGACCCAGTACTTC.